This T cell receptor beta chain comes out of a study of blood T cells in healthy people across ages. Study information: The template switching approach captured approximately one barcoded beta molecule for every two T cells.

V lost 1 base and J lost 7; bases outside the gene matches: 11. There are 15 residues in the CDR3. Per germline, CDR1 DFQATT and CDR2 SNEGSKA (reference sequence). For the second PCR, which ran for roughly 7 to 11 cycles, a sample-barcoded 5' primer and a J-beta primer mix were used. A single record per CDR3 protein comes from TCRdb applying MiXCR to the 5' RACE reads. The sample has about 1.8 million distinct CDR3 sequences, 40% to 55% seen once. This chain joins TRBV20-1 and TRBJ2-7; TRBD1 aligns across 9 bases. The sample was blood. This sequence was found in a woman aged 35 to 49 in good health. The chain's CDR3 is CSARGLGQGSGEQYF. The CDR3 DNA is TGCAGTGCTAGAGGGCTGGGACAGGGATCGGGAGAGCAGTACTTC.